In its sample, the clone carrying this T cell receptor beta chain was seen once. These data are taken from a study of OX40 agonist ivuxolimab in advanced cancers. Repertoires were generated with immunoSEQ multiplex PCR, while TCRdb's copy carries only in-frame clones and drops some. The sample lists about 50,000 clones, nearly 80% occurring once. V gave up 4 bases and J gave up 2 bases; unmatched junction bases: 5. This CDR3 is 14 amino acids long. Germline-derived CDR1 and CDR2 are SGHVS and FNYEAQ. The sequence came from an adult with an advanced solid tumor such as melanoma, head and neck, liver or kidney cancer. The chain is built from TRBV7-6 and TRBJ2-7, with TRBD1 identical over 7 bases. Here the sequenced sample was CD4+ or CD8+ T cells sorted from blood, taken in a trial of the OX40 agonist ivuxolimab. CDR3 sequence: CASSSDRFAYEQYF. The CDR3 DNA sequence: TGTGCCAGCAGCTCGGACAGGTTCGCCTACGAGCAGTACTTC.